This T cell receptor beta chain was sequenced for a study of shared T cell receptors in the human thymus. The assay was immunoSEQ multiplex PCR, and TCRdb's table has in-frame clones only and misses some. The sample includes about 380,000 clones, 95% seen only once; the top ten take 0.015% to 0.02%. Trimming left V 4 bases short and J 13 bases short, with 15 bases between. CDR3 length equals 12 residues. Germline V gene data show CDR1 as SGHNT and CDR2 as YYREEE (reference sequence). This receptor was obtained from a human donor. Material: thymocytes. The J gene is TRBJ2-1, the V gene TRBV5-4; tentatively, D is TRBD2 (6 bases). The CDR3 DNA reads TGTGCCAGCAGCGATATACGGGGGTGCCAGTTCTTC. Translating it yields CASSDIRGCQFF.